This entry is about one T cell receptor (beta chain). The data belong to a study of blood T cell repertoires in COVID-19. Overall study: COVID-19 samples, acute and convalescent, were from the United States, Italy and Spain. PBMCs, B-cell-depleted T cells, or T cells were the source of the cDNA or gDNA that made up the material.

V dropped 2 bases and J dropped 7; count of bases not matched to a gene: 12. Germline V CDR1 and CDR2: SGHRS, YFSETQ. The CDR3 totals 16 residues. The authors' processing: Reference gene primer amplification gave nucleated cell count estimates. TCRdb's table, derived via immunoSEQ multiplex PCR, lists solely in-frame clones and lacks some. V and J calls plus clone size are reproduced from that table; the DNA served to infer D and trimming. In the table there are about 170,000 clones, approximately 90% of which are singletons. The receptor was isolated from a man in his forties or fifties with acute or convalescent COVID-19. The sample was peripheral blood. This chain joins TRBV5-1 and TRBJ2-7; 10 bases match TRBD2. CDR3 DNA: TGCGCCAGCAGCTTCTTTCCGGGACTAGCGTCTCCGGAGCAGTACTTC. Encoded protein: CASSFFPGLASPEQYF.